What follows are 31 T cell receptor beta chains derived from one specimen sequenced in a study of T cells in Graves' hyperthyroidism and ophthalmopathy. Researchers took RNA transcripts and amplified the TCR beta CDR3 regions from them. TCR CDR3 regions were first amplified by RT-PCR with HTBI primers. MiXCR, run by TCRdb on the multiplex PCR reads, gives a single entry per CDR3 protein. Of hundreds of thousands of distinct CDR3 sequences listed, 14% are singletons. Source material: blood. The receptors stem from a woman aged 18-29 years with Graves' hyperthyroidism.

This chain joins TRBV6-1 and TRBJ2-6; tentatively, D is TRBD1 (6 bases). The V and J ends lost 8 bases and 4 bases respectively, with 21 bases between them. Germline values: CDR1 MNHNS, CDR2 SASEGT. The CDR3 is 17 amino acids. CDR3 sequence (DNA): TGTGCCAGCGCTGGTGGACAGACCATCGCCGGGGCCAACGTCCTGACTTTC. This encodes CASAGGQTIAGANVLTF.

A word on this clonotype: This may arise from a read error, as a much more abundant clone is one base away. The J gene is TRBJ1-3, the V gene TRBV7-6; a possible D gene is TRBD1 (5 bases). V lost 0 bases to trimming and J lost 0 bases, with 9 bases between them. This CDR3 spans 16 amino acids. From germline, CDR1 is SGHVS and CDR2 FNYEAQ. Written as DNA, the CDR3 is TGTGCCAGCAGCTTAGCAGGGGCCAGCTCTGGAAACACCATATATTTT. Translating gives CASSLAGASSGNTIYF.

For this clonotype: This could be a read error, since a much larger clone is one nucleotide away. The CDR3 loop reads CASSCRPQVLNEQFF. CDR3 nucleotide sequence: TGTGCCAGCAGCTGCCGGCCACAGGTTCTCAATGAGCAGTTCTTC. The V and J genes are TRBV11-2 and TRBJ2-1, with D possibly TRBD1 on 5 matching bases. Germline values: CDR1 SGHAT, CDR2 FQNNGV. V was shortened by 4 bases and J by 6 bases, with 16 bases between the two germline ends. There are 15 residues in the CDR3.

This clonotype was counted at least ten times. V usage is TRBV5-1 and J usage is TRBJ1-4, with 7 bases lining up with TRBD1. The length of the CDR3 is 16 residues. Trimming at V came to 1 base and at J to 4 bases, leaving 7 bases not matched to a gene. The germline CDR1 and CDR2 sequences are SGHRS and YFSETQ. CDR3 protein: CASSLRGDRNNEKLFF. CDR3 DNA: TGCGCCAGCAGCTTGCGAGGGGACAGAAATAATGAAAAACTGTTTTTT.

With regard to this clonotype: A much larger clone lies one base from this, so it may be a read error. This chain uses TRBV6-2 or TRBV6-3 with TRBJ2-1; 9 bases match TRBD2. The CDR3 has 14 residues. Germline assignment: CDR1 MNHEY and CDR2 SVGEGT. Trimming cost V 7 bases and J 13 bases; bases outside gene matches: 14. CDR3 nucleotides: TGTGCCAGCACCGGGCTAGCGGGACTCGAGACCCAGTTCTTC. It encodes CASTGLAGLETQFF.

The gene calls are TRBV19 and TRBJ2-1; no reliable D call. The germline V gene encodes CDR1 LNHDA and CDR2 SQIVND (reference sequence). The V gene lost 3 bases and the J gene lost 4 bases, with 13 bases spanning the gap. The length of the CDR3 is 15 residues. The CDR3 DNA reads TGTGCCAGTAGTATGGAACAGCTCTCTTACAATGAGCAGTTCTTC. Translation gives CASSMEQLSYNEQFF.

The rearrangement uses TRBV9 and TRBJ2-6; 7 nucleotides align to TRBD2. The CDR3 has 16 residues. J was trimmed by 1 base and V by 4 bases; bases with no gene match: 5. Germline-derived CDR1 and CDR2 are SGDLS and YYNGEE. CDR3 DNA: TGTGCCAGCAGCCCTTGGGGGGGGTCTGGGGCCAACGTCCTGACTTTC. Translated, it gives CASSPWGGSGANVLTF.

This clonotype turned up a few times. V usage is TRBV5-1 and J usage is TRBJ2-7; D gene uncertain. The CDR3 loop spans 16 amino acids. CDR1 and CDR2 from the germline V gene are SGHRS and YFSETQ. V lost 1 base and J lost 0, with 14 bases in between. The CDR3, as DNA: TGCGCCAGCAGCTTGCAGGCAACCGGAAGCTCCTACGAGCAGTACTTC. As protein: CASSLQATGSSYEQYF.

This clonotype was seen a few times. The rearrangement uses TRBV5-1 and TRBJ2-7, with D maybe TRBD1 (6 bases). V lost 3 bases, J lost 2 bases, and 15 bases lay in between. Germline V gene data show CDR1 as SGHRS and CDR2 as YFSETQ. The CDR3 runs 15 residues. The DNA for the CDR3 is TGCGCCAGCAGCTCCACACCGGACAGTGCCTACGAGCAGTACTTC. Its translation: CASSSTPDSAYEQYF.

V gene TRBV28 combines with J gene TRBJ2-6; a weak D match, TRBD2 (6 bases). The V end lost 5 bases, the J end lost 2 bases, and 13 bases lay between the germline ends. The CDR3 contains 16 residues. Germline loops: CDR1 MDHEN, CDR2 SYDVKM. The CDR3, as DNA: TGTGCCAGCAGTGATACCCCTAGCGCTGGGGCCAACGTCCTGACTTTC. Translating it yields CASSDTPSAGANVLTF.

At least ten counts were recorded for this clonotype. The chain employs TRBV20-1 and TRBJ1-1; 7 bases line up with TRBD1. Germline CDR1 reads DFQATT; CDR2 reads SNEGSKA (reference sequence). V shed 6 bases and J 2 bases; nucleotides not matched to a gene: 6. The CDR3 has 13 residues. The CDR3 DNA follows: TGCAGTGCGCCGGGACAGATAAACACTGAAGCTTTCTTT. It yields the protein CSAPGQINTEAFF.

The chain links TRBV24-1 to TRBJ2-5; unclear D gene. Germline CDR1 reads KGHDR; CDR2 reads SFDVKD. The CDR3 loop spans 13 amino acids. V lost 4 bases to trimming and J lost 7 bases, with 12 bases between them. The CDR3 sequence: CATSDLTAWTQYF. The CDR3 region has the DNA TGTGCCACCAGTGACCTAACCGCTTGGACCCAGTACTTC.

This clonotype appeared many times. V gene TRBV28 combines with J gene TRBJ2-7; 7 nucleotides line up with TRBD2. Per the germline V gene, CDR1 is MDHEN and CDR2 is SYDVKM. The CDR3 loop spans 14 amino acids. V trimming: 9 bases; J trimming: 2 bases; junction bases outside the gene matches: 10. This CDR3 is CASTRASGTYEQYF. CDR3 nucleotides: TGTGCCAGTACTAGGGCCAGCGGGACCTACGAGCAGTACTTC.

This clonotype was seen only a few times. The rearrangement joins TRBV5-1 to TRBJ2-1; D is possibly TRBD1 (6 bases). V lost 3 bases and J 2 bases, leaving 9 bases between the germline ends. Germline lookup yields CDR1 SGHRS and CDR2 YFSETQ. CDR3 size: 14 residues. CDR3 amino acids: CASSSGQTYNEQFF. DNA of the CDR3: TGCGCCAGCAGCTCCGGACAGACCTACAATGAGCAGTTCTTC.

The table lists this clonotype with many counts. The rearrangement links TRBV18 to TRBJ2-3; D unclear. Germline V gives CDR1 KGHSH, CDR2 LQKENI. The CDR3 spans 14 residues. V was trimmed by 2 bases and J by 3 bases, leaving 9 bases between them. The CDR3 nucleotides are TGTGCCAGCTCACCAAGAATGAGGACAGATACGCAGTATTTT. Protein product: CASSPRMRTDTQYF.

The chain couples TRBV6-5 to TRBJ2-6, with D unresolved. The germline gives CDR1 MNHEY, CDR2 SVGAGI. V dropped 2 bases and J dropped 2 bases, with 7 bases sitting between them. CDR3 length: 15 residues. This CDR3 is CASSYKVAGANVLTF. CDR3 DNA sequence: TGTGCCAGCAGTTACAAGGTCGCTGGGGCCAACGTCCTGACTTTC.

There are a few counts of this clonotype. The rearrangement links TRBV7-9 to TRBJ1-1, with a possible D match to TRBD1 (5 bases). This CDR3 spans 10 amino acids. The V and J ends lost 10 bases and 10 bases respectively, with 13 bases between them. CDR1 and CDR2 (germline): SEHNR, FQNEAQ (reference sequence). CDR3 nucleotides: TGTGCCACTTCGAGGGGAAGAGCTTTCTTT. It encodes CATSRGRAFF.

The CDR3 DNA reads TGTGCCAGCAGCCCCTTAGTGGGGGCTGGGGTGGCCGAGCAGTTCTTC. This codes for CASSPLVGAGVAEQFF. The J gene is TRBJ2-1, the V gene TRBV7-3; the D gene is possibly TRBD1 (6 bases). The germline V gene has CDR1 SGHTA and CDR2 FQGTGA. This CDR3 comprises 16 residues. Trimming cost V 5 bases and J 10 bases, with 24 bases left between them.

This clonotype was seen at least ten times. This sequence joins TRBV28 and TRBJ2-7, with D tentatively TRBD2 (5 bases). The V end lost 4 bases, the J end lost 6 bases, and 19 bases lay between the germline ends. This CDR3 is built from 15 residues. Germline-derived CDR1 and CDR2 are MDHEN and SYDVKM. The CDR3 loop is CASSSSDSPPFEQYF. The CDR3 nucleotides are TGTGCCAGCAGTTCGTCGGACTCGCCTCCCTTCGAGCAGTACTTC.

The sample holds many counts of this clonotype. The gene calls are TRBV5-5 and TRBJ2-5; the D is unclear. V lost 1 base and J lost 0, with 7 bases in between. Per the germline V gene, CDR1 is SGHKS and CDR2 is YYEKEE (reference sequence). This CDR3 has 14 amino acids. As DNA, the CDR3 is TGTGCCAGCAGCTTGATGCAGAACCAAGAGACCCAGTACTTC. Protein sequence: CASSLMQNQETQYF.

This clonotype was picked up many times. This chain uses TRBV28 with TRBJ2-1, with 10 bases lining up with TRBD2. The CDR3 is 16 residues long. J gave up 2 bases and V 5 bases, and 6 bases lay outside the gene matches. Germline-derived CDR1 and CDR2 are MDHEN and SYDVKM. In DNA, the CDR3 is TGTGCCAGCAGTCAACTAGCGGGAAACCCCTACAATGAGCAGTTCTTC. Its translation is CASSQLAGNPYNEQFF.

This clonotype turned up a few times. The genes are TRBV6-6 and TRBJ2-1, with D unresolved. Germline CDR1 is MNHNY and CDR2 is SVGAGI (reference sequence). CDR3 length: 16 residues. V lost 2 bases and J lost 2, with 13 bases in between. The CDR3 protein is CASSYESSGTYNEQFF. In nucleotides, the CDR3 is TGTGCCAGCAGTTACGAGTCGAGTGGGACCTACAATGAGCAGTTCTTC.

This clonotype was observed a handful of times. V and J are TRBV9 and TRBJ2-1; 7 bases are shared with TRBD2. Germline V gene sequence: CDR1 SGDLS, CDR2 YYNGEE. The V gene end was trimmed by 4 bases and the J gene end by 8 bases; junction bases not matched to a gene: 18. The CDR3 is 17 residues long. The CDR3 spells CASSRGGGGSLGYEQFF. CDR3 coding DNA: TGTGCCAGCAGCCGGGGAGGTGGCGGGAGCCTGGGGTATGAGCAGTTCTTC.

This clonotype was seen many times. The V gene is TRBV12-3 or TRBV12-4, the J gene TRBJ2-7; possibly TRBD1 for D (6 bases). The germline V and J ends were trimmed by 3 bases and 2 bases, with 11 bases remaining between them. This CDR3 contains 14 residues. The CDR3 reads CASSFDRLTYEQYF. The CDR3 DNA reads TGTGCCAGCAGTTTCGACAGGCTAACCTACGAGCAGTACTTC.

This clonotype was detected many times. This chain links TRBV12-3 or TRBV12-4 with TRBJ2-1; 14 bases are a match to TRBD2. Trimming cost V 6 bases and J 7 bases; bases outside gene matches: 5. This CDR3 has 15 residues. CDR3 in DNA: TGTGCCAGCAGCGGACTAGCGGGAGGTTCTAATGAGCAGTTCTTC. Translating it yields CASSGLAGGSNEQFF.

This clonotype was seen more than once but under ten times. The V gene is TRBV19, the J gene TRBJ1-2, with D possibly being TRBD1 (6 bases). This CDR3 spans 14 amino acids. CDR1 and CDR2 (germline): LNHDA, SQIVND (reference sequence). Between the trimmed V and J ends, which lost 5 bases and 2 bases, there was a span of 12 bases. CDR3 in amino acids: CASSLQTGNYGYTF. The CDR3 bases are TGTGCCAGTAGTCTACAGACAGGAAACTATGGCTACACCTTC.

The chain uses TRBV29-1 and TRBJ1-1, with TRBD1 matching 8 bases. After removal of 1 base from V and 4 bases from J, the junction contained 5 bases not matched to a gene. The CDR3 has 14 residues. Germline assignment: CDR1 SQVTM and CDR2 ANQGSEA. CDR3 nucleotide sequence: TGCAGCGTTGAAGGTCGGACAGGGCGCACTGAAGCTTTCTTT. Amino acids: CSVEGRTGRTEAFF.

The CDR3 region is CASSLTPGVGSEQYF. DNA of the CDR3: TGTGCCAGCAGTTTAACACCAGGGGTGGGCTCCGAGCAGTACTTC. This chain joins TRBV12-3 or TRBV12-4 and TRBJ2-7; a weak D match, TRBD1 (6 bases). Trimming removed 2 bases at V and 6 bases at J, with 17 bases between. CDR3 length: 15 residues.

This clonotype occurred a few times. V usage is TRBV30 and J usage is TRBJ2-3; perhaps TRBD2 as D (6 bases). Deletions cut 1 base from V and 4 bases from J, with 9 bases between. CDR3 length: 13 residues. Germline V CDR1 and CDR2: GTSNPN, SVGIG (reference sequence). The CDR3 spells CAWSAGVPDTQYF. The CDR3 region has the DNA TGTGCCTGGAGTGCGGGAGTGCCAGATACGCAGTATTTT.

This clonotype was detected many times. The chain links TRBV29-1 to TRBJ1-1; D uncertain. The CDR3 loop spans 14 amino acids. The germline V gene encodes CDR1 SQVTM and CDR2 ANQGSEA. V was cut by 1 base and J by 3 bases, with 12 bases left in between. As DNA, the CDR3 is TGCAGCGTTGAAGTCCGCGGGGAGGACACTGAAGCTTTCTTT. Its protein product is CSVEVRGEDTEAFF.

This clonotype was counted between two and nine times. The rearrangement uses TRBV7-9 and TRBJ1-4; 10 bases match TRBD1. The length of the CDR3 is 14 residues. Germline assignment: CDR1 SEHNR and CDR2 FQNEAQ (reference sequence). V lost 5 bases, J lost 7 bases, and 4 bases stayed unmatched. This CDR3 is CASSARDRGEKLFF. The CDR3 nucleotides are TGTGCCAGCAGCGCGCGGGACAGGGGTGAAAAACTGTTTTTT.